The rows below give T cell receptor beta chains drawn from one sample of a study of T cell changes during pregnancy in multiple sclerosis. Sequenced by immunoSEQ multiplex PCR; TCRdb stores in-frame clones only, minus some. This table holds roughly 110,000 clones, under 95% found once. Sequencing was performed on peripheral blood, taken before pregnancy. Source of these receptors: a female donor with multiple sclerosis, enrolled in a pregnancy study. CDR3s include the opening cysteine and the closing phenylalanine or tryptophan. The D gene is left open where the match is weak. A clone size is listed for some rows: how often the clone was seen (once, few, many), or a class if it is expanded.

j_call	clone_size	v_call	d_call	cdr3_nt	cdr3_aa
TRBJ1-1	NA	TRBV5-1	TRBD1	TGCGCCAGCAGGCCCGGGACAGTGAACACTGAAGCTTTCTTT	CASRPGTVNTEAFF
TRBJ1-5	NA	TRBV19	NA	TGTGCCAGTAGCCCGGAGTATAGCAATCAGCCCCAGCATTTT	CASSPEYSNQPQHF
TRBJ1-3	NA	TRBV28	NA	TGTGCCAGCAGCCTTACTTTGGGAAACACCATATATTTT	CASSLTLGNTIYF
TRBJ2-7	NA	TRBV30	TRBD1	TGTGCCTGGACCCGGGACAGAGGATACTACGAGCAGTACTTC	CAWTRDRGYYEQYF
TRBJ2-5	NA	TRBV28	TRBD2	TGTGCCAGCAGTTTCACTGTAGCGGGAGGAGGGGAGACCCAGTACTTC	CASSFTVAGGGETQYF
TRBJ2-1	NA	TRBV11-2	NA	TGTGCCAGCAGCTTAGATCCAGGCACAGCCTACAATGAGCAGTTCTTC	CASSLDPGTAYNEQFF
TRBJ1-6	NA	TRBV4-2	NA	TGTGCCAGCAGCCAAGATCCTGGGCAGAGTAATTCACCCCTCCACTTT	CASSQDPGQSNSPLHF
TRBJ2-1	NA	TRBV9	TRBD2	TGTGCCAGCAGCTCTCAGCTGGAACCGGGACTAGCGGTCCTATACAATGAGCAGTTCTTC	CASSSQLEPGLAVLYNEQFF
TRBJ1-2	NA	TRBV7-2	TRBD1	TGTGCCAGCAGCCTCGAGGACAGGGGGGGCTACACCTTC	CASSLEDRGGYTF
TRBJ2-1	NA	TRBV25-1	NA	TGTGCCAGCAGTGAATATATAGGGGGTGAGCAGTTCTTC	CASSEYIGGEQFF
TRBJ2-3	NA	TRBV6-4	TRBD1	TGTGCCAGCAGTGGGACAGGGCACACAGATACGCAGTATTTT	CASSGTGHTDTQYF
TRBJ2-5	NA	TRBV15	NA	TGTGCCACCAGCACTCCTGGCGGGCCGGGGGAGACCCAGTACTTC	CATSTPGGPGETQYF
TRBJ2-1	few	TRBV6-1	NA	TGTGCCAGCAGTGAGGGGGCAGGGGGGTACAATGAGCAGTTCTTC	CASSEGAGGYNEQFF
TRBJ2-3	NA	TRBV5-4	TRBD2	TGTGCCAGCAGCTCAGCGGGGGACCTAAGCACAGATACGCAGTATTTT	CASSSAGDLSTDTQYF
TRBJ2-1	NA	TRBV7-8	TRBD1	TGTGCCAGCAGCTCCCGGGACAGGGATTACAATGAGCAGTTCTTC	CASSSRDRDYNEQFF
TRBJ2-1	NA	TRBV6-1	TRBD2	TGTGCCAGCAGTGAAGGGGTTTGGACTAGCTCTCGTCCGACCTACAATGAGCAGTTCTTC	CASSEGVWTSSRPTYNEQFF
TRBJ2-2	NA	TRBV6-1	TRBD2	TGTGCCAGCGCCTTAGCGGGGTCGAACACCGGGGAGCTGTTTTTT	CASALAGSNTGELFF
TRBJ2-5	NA	TRBV5-6	NA	TGTGCCAGCAGCGACCGTCGGGTATCAGAGACCCAGTACTTC	CASSDRRVSETQYF
TRBJ1-3	NA	TRBV6-1	TRBD1	TGTGCCAGCACTATGGACAGGCCTTCTGGAAACACCATATATTTT	CASTMDRPSGNTIYF
TRBJ2-5	NA	TRBV6-6	NA	TGTGCCAGCAGTTACTTCGGGGGTCAAGAGACCCAGTACTTC	CASSYFGGQETQYF
TRBJ2-7	NA	TRBV30	TRBD1	TGTGCCTGGAACGGGGGGACAGGGATAGCCTACGAGCAGTACTTC	CAWNGGTGIAYEQYF
TRBJ2-7	NA	TRBV5-1	TRBD1	TGCGCCAGCAGCTTTACCGGGACAGGGGGGGACTCCTCCTACGAGCAGTACTTC	CASSFTGTGGDSSYEQYF
TRBJ2-1	NA	TRBV10-1	TRBD2	TGCGCCAGCAGTGATCGAGGGGTGCCTCGCCTAGCGGGGGATCCCACCTACAATGAGCAGTTCTTC	CASSDRGVPRLAGDPTYNEQFF
TRBJ2-3	NA	TRBV9	TRBD2	TGTGCCAGCAGCACCCCCGTAGCGGGCGGGAGAGTGAATACGCAGTATTTT	CASSTPVAGGRVNTQYF
TRBJ1-6	few	TRBV6-6	NA	TGTGCCAGCAGTCCACAGGCTTCACCCCTCCACTTT	CASSPQASPLHF
TRBJ2-1	NA	TRBV11-3	NA	TGTGCCAGCAGCTTAGATCTGTTCGGTGAGCAGTTCTTC	CASSLDLFGEQFF